The clone carrying this T cell receptor (beta chain) turned up a few times. Antigen unknown. This entry belongs to a study of T cell repertoires in cytomegalovirus infection. Turning to the study itself: An indication of both CMV infection and matching HLA type came from public TCR beta signatures.

Study results and caveats: Accumulated public TCR beta family frequency recognized individuals carrying CMV together with the relevant HLA.

TCRdb recomputed calls from the reads with MiXCR, one row per CDR3 protein. The table includes about 460,000 distinct CDR3 sequences, approximately 10% detected once. The CDR3 totals 13 residues. Between the trimmed V and J ends, which lost 5 bases and 4 bases, there was a span of 11 bases. Germline V lookup: CDR1 SGHDN, CDR2 FVKESK. The sample comprised PBMCs. The chain links TRBV14 to TRBJ2-5, with D possibly being TRBD2 (5 bases). The source of this sequence is a human donor in good health (CMV status not recorded). Some clones in this sample may be carry-over from other donors' samples. In nucleotides, the CDR3 is TGTGCCAGCAGCGCCATTCGGGGAGAGACCCAGTACTTC. Protein product: CASSAIRGETQYF.